Included here is one T cell receptor (beta chain) sequence, with context. What this receptor recognizes is not known. Base qualities are missing; no much larger clone stands one base away. Ficoll-Paque density gradient centrifugation was the method used to isolate PBMCs. The entry originates in a study of T-cell memory formation after mild COVID-19 (dated by TCRdb to 2020 to 2022). Looking at the study overall: TCR sequence clusters from the two donors were largely donor specific. The cohort comprised two young, previously healthy adult volunteers, one female and one male. In two donors, T-cell clones that expanded and contracted after mild COVID-19 were followed by sequencing TCRalpha and TCRbeta repertoires longitudinally. What the research found in general, with its limitations: Only a couple of mild cases were covered by the study, and larger cohorts that include severe cases with pre-infection samples were considered necessary. The detection of some responding clones in pre-infection memory suggests that pre-existing cross-reactive memory T cells joined the SARS-CoV-2 response. Balanced CD4/CD8 phenotypes were observed for clones contracting from day 15 to 85, whereas a bias towards CD4+ was observed for a second wave of clones expanding from day 15 to 37. Contracting CD4+ clones were found mainly in CM and EM memory subsets, while CD8+ clones were enriched in EMRA. SARS-CoV-2 specificity was not confirmed for the second-wave clones peaking on day 37.

The junction carries 11 bases between V and J, which are trimmed by 1 base and 4 bases respectively. Counted from cysteine to phenylalanine, this CDR3 has 14 amino acids. Solely the CDR3 DNA is kept, with 42 bases framed from the first base. CDR1 SGHTA and CDR2 FQGNSA are derived from the germline V gene. The run used an Illumina NovaSeq 6000. cDNA libraries for TCRalpha and TCRbeta were prepared by 5'RACE using constant-segment primers, with sample barcodes and unique molecular identifiers added. Trizol reagent was used to extract RNA from every sample. Amplification of the libraries took two PCR steps, and the second step added a second sample barcode plus Illumina TruSeq adapters. Sequencing of the libraries was done on an Illumina NovaSeq, producing 2 x 150 bp paired-end reads. The published analysis was carried out like this. Reads were demultiplexed and collapsed into UMI-guided consensus sequences with migec v1.2.7. Using mixcr v2.1.11, the UMI consensuses were aligned to TRA and TRB V and J templates and assembled into clonotypes. Clonotypes were classified as expanded or contracted when called significant by both edgeR and NoisET, with noise models trained on biological replicates. edgeR calls used a false discovery rate-adjusted p below 0.01 and a log2 fold-change threshold of 1. PCA with hierarchical clustering of max-normalized trajectories of the 1000 most abundant clonotypes was used as exploratory dynamics analysis. The CD4 or CD8 phenotype of responding clones was assigned using the separately sequenced CD4+ and CD8+ repertoires. The raw public reads went through TCRdb reprocessing: fastp at Q25, MiXCR clone calling, in-frame beta chains kept. Entries are consolidated by CDR3 protein sequence, retaining the most common genes and DNA. TCRdb's processing, not the authors', yielded these V and J calls. Within this sample are hundreds of thousands of distinct CDR3 sequences, with around 27% of them counted one time only. The ten top clones hold about 13% of the sample.

The receptor's source is an adult woman who had mild COVID-19 (a few samples of this study predate the infection). The sample titles of this study are shuffled in the database, so cell type and time point are left out; the donor was told from shared clones. Sample: PBMCs or a T cell subset sorted from them (not recorded which). The chain links TRBV7-2 with TRBJ2-7; a confident D gene designation cannot be given. The CDR3 in this case is CASSLEALRYEQYF. In nucleotide form, the sequence is TGTGCCAGCAGCTTAGAGGCGCTCAGGTACGAGCAGTACTTC.